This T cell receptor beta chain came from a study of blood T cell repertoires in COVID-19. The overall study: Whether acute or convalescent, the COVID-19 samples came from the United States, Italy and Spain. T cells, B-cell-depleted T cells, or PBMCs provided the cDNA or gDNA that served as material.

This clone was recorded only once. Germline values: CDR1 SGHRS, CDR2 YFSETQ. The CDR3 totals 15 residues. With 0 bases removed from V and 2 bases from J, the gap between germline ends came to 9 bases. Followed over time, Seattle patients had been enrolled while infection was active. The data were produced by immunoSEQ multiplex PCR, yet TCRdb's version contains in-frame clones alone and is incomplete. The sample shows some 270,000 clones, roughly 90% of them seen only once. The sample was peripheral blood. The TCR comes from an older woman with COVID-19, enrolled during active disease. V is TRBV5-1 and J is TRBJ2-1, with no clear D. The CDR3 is CASSLALEPYNEQFF. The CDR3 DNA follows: TGCGCCAGCAGCTTGGCCCTAGAGCCCTACAATGAGCAGTTCTTC.